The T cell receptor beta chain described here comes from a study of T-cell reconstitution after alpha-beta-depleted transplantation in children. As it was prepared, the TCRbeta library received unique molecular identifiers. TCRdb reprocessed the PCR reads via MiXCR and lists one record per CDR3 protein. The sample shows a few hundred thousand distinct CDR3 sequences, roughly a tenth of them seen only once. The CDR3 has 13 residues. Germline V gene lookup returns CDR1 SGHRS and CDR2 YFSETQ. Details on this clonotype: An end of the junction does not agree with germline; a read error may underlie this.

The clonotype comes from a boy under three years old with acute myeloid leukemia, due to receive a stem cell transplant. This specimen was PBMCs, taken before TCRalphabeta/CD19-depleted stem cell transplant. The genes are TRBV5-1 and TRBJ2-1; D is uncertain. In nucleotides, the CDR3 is TGCGCCAGCAGCCCCGGGCTTCACAATGAGCAGATCTTC. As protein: CASSPGLHNEQIF.